The clone carrying this TCR beta chain showed up just a few times. Antigen unknown. With a J-beta primer mix and a sample-barcoded 5' primer, a second PCR ran about 7 to 12 cycles. In TCRdb, the 5' RACE reads were re-called with MiXCR into one record per CDR3 protein. The data show 980,000 or so distinct CDR3 sequences, with under 50% seen just once and 13% held by the top ten. J gave up 4 bases and V 4 bases, and 6 bases lay outside the gene matches. The CDR3 covers 15 residues. Germline values: CDR1 SGHRS, CDR2 YFSETQ. Donors ranged from about 6 to 90 years old and were healthy Caucasians in Russia. The record originates from a study of blood T cells in healthy people across ages. Study-wide background: T cells yielded about one barcoded beta molecule per two cells through template switching.

Study-level results: Compared with aged donors, long-lived donors showed fewer expanded clones, suggesting selection.

This sequence was found in a man aged 30 to 39 in good health. Material for sequencing was blood. This rearrangement joins TRBV5-1 to TRBJ2-1; 9 positions agree with TRBD1. The CDR3 DNA reads as TGCGCCAGCAGCCCGAGGGGACAGGGATACAATGAGCAGTTCTTC. It encodes CASSPRGQGYNEQFF.